This TCR beta chain appears in the sequencing data of a study of blood T cell repertoires in COVID-19. Looking at the study overall: The United States, Italy and Spain supplied acute and convalescent COVID-19 samples. T cells, B-cell-depleted T cells, or PBMCs supplied cDNA or gDNA.

Germline CDR1 and CDR2: SEHNR and FQNEAQ (reference sequence). The length of the CDR3 is 16 residues. V trimming: 4 bases; J trimming: 14 bases; junction bases outside the gene matches: 13. In the original workflow: Nucleated cell counts were estimated from reference gene primer amplification. Assay: immunoSEQ multiplex PCR; the TCRdb copy retains only in-frame clones and omits some. V and J calls and clone size are as listed in that table; D and trimming were resolved from the DNA. The sample holds around 470,000 clones; 89% are singletons and the top ten take roughly 1%. Enrollment of patients from Seattle took place during active infection, with longitudinal follow-up.

The sequence came from a man in his late teens or twenties with COVID-19, enrolled during active disease. V is TRBV7-9 and J is TRBJ2-1, with TRBD2 matching 14 bases. Sequenced material: peripheral blood. CDR3 nucleotides: TGTGCCAGCAGCTATCCCGGGACTAGCGGGGGCCGGGGTAAGTTCTTC. This translates into CASSYPGTSGGRGKFF.